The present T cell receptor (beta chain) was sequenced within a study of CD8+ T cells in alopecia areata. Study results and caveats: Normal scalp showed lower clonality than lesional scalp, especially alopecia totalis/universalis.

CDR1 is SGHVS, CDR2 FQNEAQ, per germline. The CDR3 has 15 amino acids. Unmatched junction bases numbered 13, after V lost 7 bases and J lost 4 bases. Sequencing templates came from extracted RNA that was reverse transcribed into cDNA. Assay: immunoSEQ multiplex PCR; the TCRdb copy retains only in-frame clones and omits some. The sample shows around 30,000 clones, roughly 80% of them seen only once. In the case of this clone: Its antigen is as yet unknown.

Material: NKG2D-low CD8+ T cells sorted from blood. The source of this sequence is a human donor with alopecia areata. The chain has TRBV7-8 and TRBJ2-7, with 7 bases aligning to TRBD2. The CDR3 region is CASTLTTLAEYEQYF. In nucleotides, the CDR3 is TGTGCCAGCACCCTGACGACGCTAGCGGAGTACGAGCAGTACTTC. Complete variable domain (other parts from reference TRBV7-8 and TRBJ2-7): GAGVSQSPRYKVAKRGQDVALRCDPISGHVSLFWYQQALGQGPEFLTYFQNEAQLDKSGLPSDRFFAERPEGSVSTLKIQRTQQEDSAVYLCASTLTTLAEYEQYFGPGTRLTVT.